This TCR beta chain was captured by sequencing in a study of T-cell memory formation after mild COVID-19. The study's findings and limits: Certain responding clones were present in pre-infection memory, suggesting participation of cross-reactive memory. Day 15 to 85 contractors were CD4/CD8 balanced; later expanders leaned CD4+.

Comment on this clonotype: Its antigen is currently unknown.

Trimming removed 6 bases from V and 2 bases from J, with 21 bases in between. CDR3 size: 17 residues. The germline gives CDR1 KGHSH, CDR2 LQKENI. TCRdb re-called the 5' RACE reads with MiXCR, one entry per CDR3 protein. The table includes 150,000 or so distinct CDR3 sequences, more than 9% detected once. The rearrangement joins TRBV18 to TRBJ2-3, with D hard to call. The sequencing sample was made of PBMCs or a T cell subset sorted from them (not recorded which). The clonotype originates from a man aged 18 to 30 who had mild COVID-19 (a few samples of this study predate the infection). Cell type and time point are not known. This CDR3 reads CASSQPPWRTHTDTQYF. The CDR3 DNA is TGTGCCAGCTCCCAACCCCCCTGGCGGACCCACACAGATACGCAGTATTTT.